This note documents a single T cell receptor (beta chain) sequence. Its specificity is unknown. These data originate in a study of T cell clonotyping in hematopoietic cell transplantation. Overall study findings and caveats: After transplant, recipient diversity fell while pathologically expanded clonotypes grew through day 180. Cells were unsorted, so CD4 and CD8 contributions were not separated. Few recipient clonotypes overlapped donors; over 95% were de novo at given depth.

Assay: immunoSEQ multiplex PCR; the TCRdb copy retains only in-frame clones and omits some. The repertoire consists of 6,500 to 8,500 clones, with around 90% occurring once and the leading ten covering less than 4.5%. The sequence came from a female patient between 50 and 59 years old who had an allogeneic stem cell transplant from an unrelated donor, so the T cells may come from the graft donor. Some clones in this sample may be carry-over from other donors' samples. The material was PBMCs, obtained 180 days after allogeneic stem cell transplant.

Here the CDR3 DNA reads TGTGCCAGCAGCTTACGGACAGCCCCGAACACCGGGGAGCTGTTTTTT. Its translation is CASSLRTAPNTGELFF. The rearrangement links TRBV5-8 to TRBJ2-2; D possibly corresponds to TRBD1 (6 bases). CDR3 length: 16 amino acids. Per the germline V gene, CDR1 is SGHTS and CDR2 is YDEGEE. Between the trimmed V and J ends, which lost 2 bases and 0 bases, there was a span of 11 bases. The full variable domain, rest sourced from reference TRBV5-8 and TRBJ2-2, is EAGVTQSPTHLIKTRGQQATLRCSPISGHTSVYWYQQALGLGLQFLLWYDEGEERNRGNFPPRFSGRQFPNYSSELNVNALELEDSALYLCASSLRTAPNTGELFFGEGSRLTVL.